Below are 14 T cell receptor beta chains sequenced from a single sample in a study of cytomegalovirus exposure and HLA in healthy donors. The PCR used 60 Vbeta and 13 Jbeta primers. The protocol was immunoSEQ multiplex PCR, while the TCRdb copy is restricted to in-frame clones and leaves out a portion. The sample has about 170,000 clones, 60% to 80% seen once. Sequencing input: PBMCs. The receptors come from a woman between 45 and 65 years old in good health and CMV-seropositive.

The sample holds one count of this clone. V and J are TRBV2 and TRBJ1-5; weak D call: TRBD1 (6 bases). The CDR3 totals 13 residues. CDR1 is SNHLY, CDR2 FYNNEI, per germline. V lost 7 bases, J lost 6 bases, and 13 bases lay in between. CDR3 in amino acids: CASMGPGAQPQHF. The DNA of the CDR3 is TGTGCCAGCATGGGCCCAGGGGCTCAGCCCCAGCATTTT.

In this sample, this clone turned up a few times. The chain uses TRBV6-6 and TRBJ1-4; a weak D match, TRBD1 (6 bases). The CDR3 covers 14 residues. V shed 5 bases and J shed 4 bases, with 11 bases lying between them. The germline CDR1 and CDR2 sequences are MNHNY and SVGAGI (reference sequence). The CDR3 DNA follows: TGTGCCAGCAGTCGGAACAGGGTTAATGAAAAACTGTTTTTT. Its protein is CASSRNRVNEKLFF.

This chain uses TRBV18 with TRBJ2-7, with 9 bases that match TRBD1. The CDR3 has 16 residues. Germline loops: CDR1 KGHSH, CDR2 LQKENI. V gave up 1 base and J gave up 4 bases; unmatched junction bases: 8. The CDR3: CASSPQKPGTGYEQYF. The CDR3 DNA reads TGTGCCAGCTCACCACAGAAACCCGGGACAGGGTACGAGCAGTACTTC.

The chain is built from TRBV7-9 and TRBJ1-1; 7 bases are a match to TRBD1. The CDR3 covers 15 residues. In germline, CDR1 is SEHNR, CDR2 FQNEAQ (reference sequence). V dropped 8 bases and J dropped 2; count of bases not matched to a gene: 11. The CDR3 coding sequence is TGTGCCAGCGGACGAGGGGGGACAGCCAACACTGAAGCTTTCTTT. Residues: CASGRGGTANTEAFF.

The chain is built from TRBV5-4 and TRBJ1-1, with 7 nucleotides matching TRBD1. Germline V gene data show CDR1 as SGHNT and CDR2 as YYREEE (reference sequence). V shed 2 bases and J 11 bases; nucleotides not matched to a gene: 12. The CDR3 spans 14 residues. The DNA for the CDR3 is TGTGCCAGCAGCTTCGACAGGGTACGTGTTTCGGCTTTCTTT. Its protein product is CASSFDRVRVSAFF.

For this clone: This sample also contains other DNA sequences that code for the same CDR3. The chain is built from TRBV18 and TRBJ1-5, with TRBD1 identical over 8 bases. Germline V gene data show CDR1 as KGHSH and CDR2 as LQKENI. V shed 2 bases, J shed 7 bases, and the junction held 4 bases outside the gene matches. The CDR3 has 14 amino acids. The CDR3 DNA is TGTGCCAGCTCACCAGGGACAGGAGGACAGCCCCAGCATTTT. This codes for CASSPGTGGQPQHF.

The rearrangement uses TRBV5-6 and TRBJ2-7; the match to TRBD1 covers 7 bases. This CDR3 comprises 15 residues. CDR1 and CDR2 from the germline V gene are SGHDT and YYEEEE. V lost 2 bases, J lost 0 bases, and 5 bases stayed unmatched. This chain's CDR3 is CASSFSPGGSYEQYF. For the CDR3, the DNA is TGTGCCAGCAGCTTCTCGCCAGGGGGCTCCTACGAGCAGTACTTC.

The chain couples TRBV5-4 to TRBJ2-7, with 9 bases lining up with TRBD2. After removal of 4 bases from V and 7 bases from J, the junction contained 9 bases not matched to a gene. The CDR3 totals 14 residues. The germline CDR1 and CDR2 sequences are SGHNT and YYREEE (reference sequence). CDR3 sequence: CASSQRLAAGEQYF. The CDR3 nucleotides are TGTGCCAGCAGCCAAAGACTAGCGGCGGGGGAGCAGTACTTC. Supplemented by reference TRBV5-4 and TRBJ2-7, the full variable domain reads ETGVTQSPTHLIKTRGQQVTLRCSSQSGHNTVSWYQQALGQGPQFIFQYYREEENGRGNFPPRFSGLQFPNYSSELNVNALELDDSALYLCASSQRLAAGEQYFGPGTRLTVT.

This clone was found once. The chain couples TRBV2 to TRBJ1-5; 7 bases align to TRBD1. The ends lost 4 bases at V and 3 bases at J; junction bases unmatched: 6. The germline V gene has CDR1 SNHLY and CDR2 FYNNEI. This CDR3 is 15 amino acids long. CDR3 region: CASSVETGINQPQHF. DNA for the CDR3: TGTGCCAGCAGTGTTGAGACAGGGATCAATCAGCCCCAGCATTTT.

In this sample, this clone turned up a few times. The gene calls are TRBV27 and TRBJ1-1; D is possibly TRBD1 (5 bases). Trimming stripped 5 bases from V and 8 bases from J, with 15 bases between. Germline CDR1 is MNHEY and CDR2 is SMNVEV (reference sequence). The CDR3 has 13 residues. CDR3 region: CASSPTGGTEAFF. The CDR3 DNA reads TGTGCCAGCAGTCCCACCGGCGGGACGGAAGCTTTCTTT.

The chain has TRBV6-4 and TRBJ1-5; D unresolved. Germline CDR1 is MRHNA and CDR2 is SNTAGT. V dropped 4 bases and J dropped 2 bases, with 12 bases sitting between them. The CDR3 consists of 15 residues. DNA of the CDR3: TGTGCCAGCAGTGTTGAGGGCTTCGGCAATCAGCCCCAGCATTTT. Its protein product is CASSVEGFGNQPQHF.

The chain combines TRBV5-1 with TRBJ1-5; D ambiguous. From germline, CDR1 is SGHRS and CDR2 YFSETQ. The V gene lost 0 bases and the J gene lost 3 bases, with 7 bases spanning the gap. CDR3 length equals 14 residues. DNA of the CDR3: TGCGCCAGCAGCTTGGGAGGAAACAATCAGCCCCAGCATTTT. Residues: CASSLGGNNQPQHF. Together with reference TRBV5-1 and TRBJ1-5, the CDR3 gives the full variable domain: KAGVTQTPRYLIKTRGQQVTLSCSPISGHRSVSWYQQTPGQGLQFLFEYFSETQRNKGNFPGRFSGRQFSNSRSEMNVSTLELGDSALYLCASSLGGNNQPQHFGDGTRLSIL.

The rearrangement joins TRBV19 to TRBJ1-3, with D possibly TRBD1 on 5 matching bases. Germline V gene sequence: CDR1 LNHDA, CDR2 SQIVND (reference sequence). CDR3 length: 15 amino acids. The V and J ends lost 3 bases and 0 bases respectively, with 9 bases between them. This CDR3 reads CASSIRQISGNTIYF. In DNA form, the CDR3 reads TGTGCCAGTAGTATTAGACAGATCTCTGGAAACACCATATATTTT.

The CDR3 nucleotides are TGTGCCAGCACTAAAAGCGGGGGTCCCTACAATGAGCAGTTCTTC. This codes for CASTKSGGPYNEQFF. The chain combines TRBV28 with TRBJ2-1, with 8 bases lining up with TRBD2. This CDR3 has 15 amino acids. Germline CDR1 is MDHEN and CDR2 is SYDVKM. The J segment lost 2 bases and the V segment lost 7 bases, leaving 7 bases of the junction unmatched.